This T cell receptor beta chain is from a study of CXCR3-negative and CXCR3-positive naive CD8 T cells. Study-level findings and limits: Naive subsets were similarly diverse, while memory CD8+ repertoires were much less diverse. Fresh PBMCs went into most assays, and CXCR3 expression partly declined after cryopreservation. TRB CDR3 hydrophobicity was greater in CXCR3-positive naive cells than in CXCR3-negative naive cells.

For this clonotype: Its antigen is unknown.

Germline assignment: CDR1 MNHEY and CDR2 SMNVEV (reference sequence). This CDR3 is built from 12 residues. Investigators sorted each CD8+ T cell subset in triplicate, taking 300,000 to 350,000 cells each time. TRB cDNA was prepared as libraries by UMI-labeled 5' RACE. Following a re-call of the 5' RACE reads, TCRdb has one entry per CDR3 protein and lacks DNA. Its listing shows under 50,000 distinct CDR3 sequences. This chain links TRBV27 with TRBJ1-1; the TCRdb call, TRBD1, lacks DNA for checking. Source material: naive CXCR3- CD8+ T cells from blood. Subset in this sample: CD45RO-CCR7+CD27+CD95- naive CD8+ T cells lacking CXCR3 (TNR3-). The source of this sequence is a human donor in good health. Some clones in this sample may be carry-over from other donors' samples. The chain's CDR3 is CASSLSEGAPFF.